This TCR beta chain emerged from a study of T cells in Graves' hyperthyroidism and ophthalmopathy. TCR beta CDR3 sequences were amplified from RNA transcripts. Initially, a first-round RT-PCR of the TCR CDR3 employed the HTBI primer set. One entry per CDR3 protein, called by TCRdb with MiXCR from the multiplex PCR reads. The sample carries about 740,000 distinct CDR3 sequences, around 13% recorded once. Per germline, CDR1 MDHEN and CDR2 SYDVKM. The CDR3 has 14 amino acids. V dropped 1 base and J dropped 5 bases, with 11 bases sitting between them. This clonotype was recorded a few times. The chain joins TRBV28 to TRBJ1-1, with D perhaps matching TRBD1 (5 bases). This sequence originates from a woman aged 18-29 years with Graves' hyperthyroidism. Sequences were obtained from blood. The CDR3 nucleotides are TGTGCCAGCAGTTTATTGAGCAGGGTGACTGAAGCTTTCTTT. Its protein product is CASSLLSRVTEAFF.